The 21 T cell receptor beta chains presented below share a single source sample, sequenced in a study of a mutant IDH1 vaccine in newly diagnosed glioma. Here immunoSEQ multiplex PCR was the method, and the copy in TCRdb shows in-frame clones only, minus some. The sample has 90,000 to 95,000 clones, approximately 83% seen once. The time point was: baseline, week 1 (first vaccination visit). Stated treatment: pre-vaccination baseline after standard-of-care therapy. The specimen comprised PBMCs, sampled from a glioma patient treated with radiotherapy, temozolomide or both. These receptors originate from a woman aged 45 to 65 with glioma.

This rearrangement joins TRBV7-8 to TRBJ1-1; 9 nucleotides align to TRBD1. CDR1 is SGHVS, CDR2 FQNEAQ, per germline. The CDR3 loop spans 15 amino acids. V was pared by 1 base and J by 6 bases, with 6 bases of the junction left unmatched. CDR3 DNA: TGTGCCAGCAGCTTAGTGGCGACAGGGGGGTCTGAAGCTTTCTTT. Encoded protein: CASSLVATGGSEAFF.

The chain carries TRBV10-3 and TRBJ2-2; maybe TRBD2 (6 bases). The CDR3 spans 15 residues. Germline values: CDR1 ENHRY, CDR2 SYGVKD. Trimming shortened V by 3 bases and J by 4 bases, and 12 bases separated the two germline ends. CDR3 residues: CAISDGGVGTGELFF. CDR3 DNA: TGTGCCATCAGTGACGGGGGAGTCGGCACCGGGGAGCTGTTTTTT.

The chain combines TRBV30 with TRBJ2-7; 7 bases map to TRBD1. Germline CDR1 GTSNPN, CDR2 SVGIG (reference sequence). Trimming at V came to 2 bases and at J to 3 bases, leaving 7 bases not matched to a gene. The CDR3 is 14 residues long. The CDR3: CAWSPLGGNYEQYF. DNA of the CDR3: TGTGCCTGGAGTCCCCTAGGGGGCAACTACGAGCAGTACTTC.

J is TRBJ1-6 and V is TRBV30, with 8 bases lining up with TRBD1. CDR1 is GTSNPN, CDR2 SVGIG, per germline (reference sequence). The V and J ends lost 4 bases and 8 bases, in that order; junction bases with no gene match: 13. This CDR3 contains 16 residues. The CDR3 reads CAWKWQGASWDSPLHF. CDR3 nucleotides: TGTGCCTGGAAGTGGCAGGGGGCATCGTGGGATTCACCCCTCCACTTT.

The rearrangement joins TRBV5-1 to TRBJ1-3, with D possibly matching TRBD1 (5 bases). Trimming took off 1 base at V and 0 bases at J, with 14 bases between the two ends. Germline V gene data show CDR1 as SGHRS and CDR2 as YFSETQ. CDR3 size: 17 residues. CDR3 region: CASSLTGTERSGNTIYF. The CDR3 nucleotides read TGCGCCAGCAGCTTGACCGGGACCGAACGCTCTGGAAACACCATATATTTT.

The gene calls are TRBV29-1 and TRBJ1-1; TRBD1 might be the D (5 bases). The germline V gene encodes CDR1 SQVTM and CDR2 ANQGSEA. V lost 2 bases and J lost 1, with 8 bases in between. CDR3 length: 13 residues. CDR3 residues: CSVEQGWNTEAFF. In DNA, the CDR3 is TGCAGCGTTGAACAGGGATGGAACACTGAAGCTTTCTTT.

The chain joins TRBV5-5 to TRBJ1-2; D remains ambiguous. The V gene lost 4 bases and the J gene lost 0 bases, with 13 bases spanning the gap. The length of the CDR3 is 15 residues. The germline V gene encodes CDR1 SGHKS and CDR2 YYEKEE (reference sequence). The CDR3 region is CASSGPGRTNYGYTF. The CDR3 region has the DNA TGTGCCAGCAGCGGACCCGGGAGAACTAACTATGGCTACACCTTC.

The chain uses TRBV19 and TRBJ2-3, with TRBD2 matching over 7 bases. The germline gives CDR1 LNHDA, CDR2 SQIVND (reference sequence). Losses at the gene ends were 7 bases for V and 1 base for J; bases not matched to a gene: 8. CDR3 length: 15 residues. The DNA for the CDR3 is TGTGCCAGTACCCCGGGGAGGGCAGGCACAGATACGCAGTATTTT. It translates to CASTPGRAGTDTQYF.

J is TRBJ1-6 and V is TRBV6-5; perhaps TRBD1 as D (6 bases). The CDR3 is 13 amino acids. The germline V gene has CDR1 MNHEY and CDR2 SVGAGI. The V and J ends lost 4 bases and 8 bases respectively, with 9 bases between them. The CDR3, as DNA: TGTGCCAGCAGTTCCAGGACAGATTCACCCCTCCACTTT. Protein product: CASSSRTDSPLHF.

This clone was found once. The chain recombines TRBV18 with TRBJ2-5; tentatively, D is TRBD1 (6 bases). The CDR3 runs 16 residues. Germline V gene data show CDR1 as KGHSH and CDR2 as LQKENI. Trimming removed 3 bases from V and 1 base from J, with 15 bases in between. The chain's CDR3 is CASSPATRTVQETQYF. The CDR3, as DNA: TGTGCCAGCTCACCTGCTACTAGGACAGTCCAAGAGACCCAGTACTTC.

This clone was counted a single time. The V gene is TRBV19, the J gene TRBJ2-7; D might be TRBD2 (5 bases). Trimming removed 3 bases at V and 3 bases at J, with 6 bases between. Germline CDR1 LNHDA, CDR2 SQIVND (reference sequence). The CDR3 contains 12 residues. The CDR3 region has the DNA TGTGCCAGTAGTATCCGGGGCTACGAGCAGTACTTC. Translated: CASSIRGYEQYF.

The V gene is TRBV18, the J gene TRBJ1-1; D may be TRBD1 (6 bases). V lost 0 bases, J lost 2 bases, and 19 bases lay in between. The CDR3 contains 18 residues. Germline CDR1 KGHSH, CDR2 LQKENI. DNA of the CDR3: TGTGCCAGCTCACCACCCGGCGCGAACGGGGGCCCTAACACTGAAGCTTTCTTT. Translation gives CASSPPGANGGPNTEAFF.

The chain has TRBV5-6 and TRBJ2-5; 9 nucleotides align to TRBD2. Per the germline V gene, CDR1 is SGHDT and CDR2 is YYEEEE. After removal of 2 bases from V and 7 bases from J, the junction contained 3 bases not matched to a gene. This CDR3 contains 13 residues. CDR3 amino acids: CASSLPAGGTQYF. CDR3 nucleotide sequence: TGTGCCAGCAGCTTACCAGCGGGGGGGACCCAGTACTTC.

V and J are TRBV5-6 and TRBJ1-5; D is undetermined. Trimming pared 6 bases from V and 2 bases from J, leaving 9 bases between. This CDR3 has 13 residues. Per the germline V gene, CDR1 is SGHDT and CDR2 is YYEEEE. The CDR3 nucleotides read TGTGCCAGCACTTTCTGGGGCAATCAGCCCCAGCATTTT. This translates into CASTFWGNQPQHF.

The V gene is TRBV25-1, the J gene TRBJ2-6; no firm D call. CDR3 length: 14 amino acids. V lost 8 bases, J lost 0 bases, and 8 bases lay in between. Germline V gene lookup returns CDR1 MGHDK and CDR2 SYGVNS. In DNA form, the CDR3 reads TGTGCCAGCGGCCTCCACTCTGGGGCCAACGTCCTGACTTTC. Its protein is CASGLHSGANVLTF.

The V gene is TRBV7-9, the J gene TRBJ1-3, with D perhaps matching TRBD1 (6 bases). From germline, CDR1 is SEHNR and CDR2 FQNEAQ (reference sequence). V shed 9 bases and J shed 0 bases, with 9 bases lying between them. CDR3 length: 13 amino acids. CDR3 loop: CASRTVSGNTIYF. CDR3 coding DNA: TGTGCCAGTCGGACAGTCTCTGGAAACACCATATATTTT.

The rearrangement uses TRBV7-2 and TRBJ2-3, with 11 bases aligning to TRBD2. Trimming took 3 bases from V and 4 from J; bases not matched to a gene: 9. This CDR3 region has 17 residues. Germline V gene data show CDR1 as SGHTA and CDR2 as FQGNSA. The CDR3 here is CASSFWLAGGHSDTQYF. CDR3 sequence (DNA): TGTGCCAGCAGCTTCTGGCTAGCGGGGGGACACTCAGATACGCAGTATTTT. Together with reference TRBV7-2 and TRBJ2-3, the CDR3 gives the full variable domain: GAGVSQSPSNKVTEKGKDVELRCDPISGHTALYWYRQSLGQGLEFLIYFQGNSAPDKSGLPSDRFSAERTGGSVSTLTIQRTQQEDSAVYLCASSFWLAGGHSDTQYFGPGTRLTVL.

The chain combines TRBV2 with TRBJ1-2; D perhaps matches TRBD1 (5 bases). V dropped 6 bases and J dropped 8 bases, with 13 bases sitting between them. The CDR3 is made up of 12 amino acids. CDR1 is SNHLY, CDR2 FYNNEI, per germline. CDR3: CASRGYGGGYTF. In DNA, the CDR3 is TGTGCCAGCAGGGGGTACGGGGGGGGCTACACCTTC.

This chain joins TRBV28 and TRBJ2-7; D is perhaps TRBD1 or TRBD2 (6 bases each). The CDR3 sequence is 15 residues long. The germline V gene encodes CDR1 MDHEN and CDR2 SYDVKM. The V and J ends lost 5 bases and 2 bases respectively, with 16 bases between them. CDR3 residues: CASSLSGGLPYEQYF. DNA for the CDR3: TGTGCCAGCAGTCTCAGTGGGGGGCTACCCTACGAGCAGTACTTC.

This chain uses TRBV2 with TRBJ2-1; tentative D call: TRBD1 (6 bases). Germline V gene data show CDR1 as SNHLY and CDR2 as FYNNEI. Trimming stripped 11 bases from V and 0 bases from J, with 11 bases between. The CDR3 runs 13 residues. The CDR3 nucleotides read TGTGCCTCCGACAGGTCCTCCTACAATGAGCAGTTCTTC. This codes for CASDRSSYNEQFF.

This rearrangement joins TRBV5-1 to TRBJ2-5, with TRBD2 matching over 13 bases. The CDR3 is made up of 16 amino acids. Germline V gene lookup returns CDR1 SGHRS and CDR2 YFSETQ. V trimming: 4 bases; J trimming: 1 base; junction bases outside the gene matches: 4. DNA of the CDR3: TGCGCCAGCAGCCAAGGACTAGCGGGGGCCCAAGAGACCCAGTACTTC. Translated: CASSQGLAGAQETQYF.